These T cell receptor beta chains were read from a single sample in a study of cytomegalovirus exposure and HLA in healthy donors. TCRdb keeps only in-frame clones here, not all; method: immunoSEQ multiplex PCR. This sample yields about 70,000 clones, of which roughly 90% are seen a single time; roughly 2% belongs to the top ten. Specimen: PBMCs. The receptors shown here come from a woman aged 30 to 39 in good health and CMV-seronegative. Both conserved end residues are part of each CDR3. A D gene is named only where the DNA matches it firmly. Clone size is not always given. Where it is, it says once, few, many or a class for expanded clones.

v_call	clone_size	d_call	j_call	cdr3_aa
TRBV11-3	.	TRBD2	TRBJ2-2	CASSLDGTSTGELFF
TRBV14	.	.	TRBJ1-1	CASSQDRENTEAFF
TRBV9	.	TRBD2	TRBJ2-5	CASSATAGGDATQYF
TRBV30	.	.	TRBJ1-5	CAWGDSGNQPQHF
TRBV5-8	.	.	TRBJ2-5	CASLIRGKGETQYF
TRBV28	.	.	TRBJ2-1	CASSFTLERLSNYYNEQFF
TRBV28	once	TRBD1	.	CASSFDLGTGSYEQYF
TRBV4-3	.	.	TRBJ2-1	CASSQGATGPNEQFF
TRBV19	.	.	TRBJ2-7	CASSRDLLYYEQYF
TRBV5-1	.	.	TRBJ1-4	CASSLAATGRNEKLFF
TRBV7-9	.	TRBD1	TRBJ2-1	CASSLAWTGPYNEQFF
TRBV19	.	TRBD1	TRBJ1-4	CASSDRRGEKLFF
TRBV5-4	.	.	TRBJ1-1	CASSSSQLGTEAFF
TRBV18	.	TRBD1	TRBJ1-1	CASSPQTGGNTEAFF
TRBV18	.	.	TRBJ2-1	CASSPGRDEQFF
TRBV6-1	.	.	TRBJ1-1	CASRGEATEAFF
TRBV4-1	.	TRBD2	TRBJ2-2	CASSFPSGRYGGELFF
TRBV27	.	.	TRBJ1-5	CASSLGSPGYQPQHF
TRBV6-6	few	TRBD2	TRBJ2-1	CASSRLAGGLNEQFF
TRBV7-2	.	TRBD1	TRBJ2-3	CASRRDRASPQYF
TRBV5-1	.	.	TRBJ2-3	CASSQDIADTQYF
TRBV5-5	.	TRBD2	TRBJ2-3	CASSSHGLAGGADTQYF
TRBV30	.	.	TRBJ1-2	CAWSVGGGNYGYTF
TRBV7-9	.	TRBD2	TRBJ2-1	CASSSGTSGYNEQFF
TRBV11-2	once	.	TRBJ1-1	CASSPRTGSTEAFF
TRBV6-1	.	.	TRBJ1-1	CASSEALRTREVAFF